The following is a T cell receptor beta chain sequence with its context. No antigen is known for it. The sample originates from a study of shared clonotypes between healthy human individuals. Measured with immunoSEQ multiplex PCR; TCRdb has only the in-frame clones, and not every one. Of 1.5 million to 2.5 million clones listed, about 95% are singletons. General study findings and limits: What rarefaction showed was incomplete sorted-subset sequencing despite large depth. On the whole, naive subsets had larger estimated richness than memory subsets had. The sharing of around 5% of naive CD4 clonotypes was seen across several donors.

The naive CD8 population came from CD45RO-negative cells selected for CCR7, without terminally differentiated effector memory CD45RA+ cells. Healthy and HIV-negative, the adult donors had no recent acute infections or vaccinations. The germline V gene encodes CDR1 SGDLS and CDR2 YYNGEE. The germline V and J ends were trimmed by 2 bases and 2 bases, with 11 bases remaining between them. The CDR3 is 15 residues long. The gene calls are TRBV9 and TRBJ2-1; possibly TRBD2 for D (6 bases). The sample taken for sequencing was naive CD8+ T cells sorted from blood. The origin of this receptor is a man between 18 and 29 years old in good health. The CDR3 protein is CASSVKGEAYNEQFF. CDR3 DNA: TGTGCCAGCAGCGTTAAAGGGGAGGCCTACAATGAGCAGTTCTTC.